This TCR beta chain was captured by sequencing in a study of T-cell memory formation after mild COVID-19 (dated by TCRdb to the early 2020s). Study-wide context: Most TCR sequence clusters were specific to one of the two donors. In a couple of donors, T-cell clones that expanded and contracted after mild COVID-19 were tracked by sequencing TCRalpha and TCRbeta repertoires over time. The cohort was made up of two young adult volunteers, one female and one male, who were previously healthy.

Study-wide findings and limitations: The study covered only a couple of mild cases, and larger cohorts including severe cases with pre-infection samples were considered necessary. Some responding clones were detected in pre-infection memory, which suggested that pre-existing cross-reactive memory T cells had joined the SARS-CoV-2 response. Contracting CD4+ clones were found mainly in CM and EM memory subsets, while CD8+ clones were enriched in EMRA. SARS-CoV-2 specificity of the second-wave clones peaking on day 37 was not confirmed. Clones that contracted from day 15 to 85 showed balanced CD4/CD8 phenotypes, whereas a second wave of clones that expanded from day 15 to 37 leaned towards CD4+.

Notes on this clonotype: Its antigen remains unidentified. There are no base qualities to consult, and no much larger clone falls within one base.

Ficoll-Paque density gradient centrifugation was the method used to isolate PBMCs. Data came from an Illumina NovaSeq 6000. Using 5'RACE with constant-segment primers, TCRalpha and TCRbeta cDNA libraries were constructed, with sample barcodes and unique molecular identifiers added in the process. Trizol reagent was used to extract RNA from every sample. Amplification of the libraries took two PCR steps, and the second step added a second sample barcode plus Illumina TruSeq adapters. Libraries were sequenced on an Illumina NovaSeq with 2 x 150 bp paired-end reads. Per the original workflow: Demultiplexing of reads and collapsing into UMI-guided consensus sequences were performed with migec v1.2.7. Using mixcr v2.1.11, UMI consensuses were aligned to TRA and TRB V and J templates and then assembled into clonotypes. Expanded or contracted clonotypes were those called significant by both edgeR and NoisET, with noise models trained on biological replicates. For edgeR calls, the thresholds were a false discovery rate-adjusted p below 0.01 and a log2 fold-change of 1. PCA with hierarchical clustering of max-normalized trajectories of the 1000 most abundant clonotypes was used as exploratory dynamics analysis. The CD4 or CD8 phenotype of responding clones was assigned using the separately sequenced CD4+ and CD8+ repertoires. The raw public reads went through TCRdb reprocessing: fastp at Q25, MiXCR clone calling, in-frame beta chains kept. CDR3 protein duplicates are merged, each entry listing the most common genes and DNA. TCRdb, not the authors, supplied the V and J calls. Counted in this sample were around 200,000 distinct CDR3 sequences; roughly 30% of them appeared once. Of the sample, approximately 10% falls within the top ten clones.

This receptor was obtained from an adult woman who had mild COVID-19 (a few samples of this study predate the infection). The sample titles of this study are shuffled in the database, so cell type and time point are left out; the donor was told from shared clones. The sequenced material came from PBMCs or a T cell subset sorted from them (not recorded which).

The DNA sequence is TGTGCCAGCAGCCCCCTGGGGGGTCACACCATATATTTT. Translated, it reads CASSPLGGHTIYF. Recombination joined TRBV14 with TRBJ1-3, and possibly TRBD1, on 5 matching bases. V and J are truncated by 4 bases and 8 bases respectively, leaving an intervening sequence of 12 bases. The germline V gene sets CDR1 to SGHDN and CDR2 to FVKESK. The CDR3 numbers 13 residues from cysteine through phenylalanine. Kept here is only the CDR3 DNA, which spans 39 bases and is read in frame from base 1.